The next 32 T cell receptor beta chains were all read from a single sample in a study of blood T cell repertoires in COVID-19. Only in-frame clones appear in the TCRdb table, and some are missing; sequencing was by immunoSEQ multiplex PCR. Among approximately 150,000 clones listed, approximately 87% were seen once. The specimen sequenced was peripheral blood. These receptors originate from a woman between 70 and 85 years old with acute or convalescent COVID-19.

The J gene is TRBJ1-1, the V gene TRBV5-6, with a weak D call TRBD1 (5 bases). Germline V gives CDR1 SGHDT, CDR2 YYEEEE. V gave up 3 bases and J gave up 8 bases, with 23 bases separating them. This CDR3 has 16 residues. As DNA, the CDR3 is TGTGCCAGCAGCTCGCTGGGGGGATCCATCCCTCTGGAAGCTTTCTTT. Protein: CASSSLGGSIPLEAFF.

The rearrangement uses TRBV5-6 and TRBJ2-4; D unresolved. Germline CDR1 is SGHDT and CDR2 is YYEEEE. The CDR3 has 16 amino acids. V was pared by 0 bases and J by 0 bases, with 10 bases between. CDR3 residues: CASSLGPPVAKNIQYF. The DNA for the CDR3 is TGTGCCAGCAGCTTGGGTCCCCCCGTAGCCAAAAACATTCAGTACTTC.

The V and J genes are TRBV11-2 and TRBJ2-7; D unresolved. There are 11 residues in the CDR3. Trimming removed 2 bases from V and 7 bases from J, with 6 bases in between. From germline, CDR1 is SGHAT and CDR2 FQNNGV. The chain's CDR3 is CASSLTREQYF. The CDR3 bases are TGTGCCAGCAGCTTAACGCGGGAGCAGTACTTC.

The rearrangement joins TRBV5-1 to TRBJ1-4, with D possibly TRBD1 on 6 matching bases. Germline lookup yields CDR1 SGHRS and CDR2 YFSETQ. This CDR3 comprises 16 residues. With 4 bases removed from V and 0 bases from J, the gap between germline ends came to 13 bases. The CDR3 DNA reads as TGCGCCAGCAGCGAGCAGGGGATCGCAACTAATGAAAAACTGTTTTTT. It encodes CASSEQGIATNEKLFF.

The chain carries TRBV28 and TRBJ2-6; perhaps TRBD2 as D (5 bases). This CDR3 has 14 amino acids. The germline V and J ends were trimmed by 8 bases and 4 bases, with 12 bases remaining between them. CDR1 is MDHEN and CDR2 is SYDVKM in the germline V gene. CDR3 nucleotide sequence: TGTGCCAGCGTGGGGAGTACCGGGGCCAACGTCCTGACTTTC. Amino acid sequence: CASVGSTGANVLTF.

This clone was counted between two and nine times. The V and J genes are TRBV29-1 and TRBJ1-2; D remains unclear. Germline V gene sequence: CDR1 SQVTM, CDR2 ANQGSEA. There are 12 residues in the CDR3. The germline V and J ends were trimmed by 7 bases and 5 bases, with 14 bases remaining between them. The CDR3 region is CSGGREGYGYTF. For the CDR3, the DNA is TGCAGCGGCGGACGGGAGGGTTATGGCTACACCTTC.

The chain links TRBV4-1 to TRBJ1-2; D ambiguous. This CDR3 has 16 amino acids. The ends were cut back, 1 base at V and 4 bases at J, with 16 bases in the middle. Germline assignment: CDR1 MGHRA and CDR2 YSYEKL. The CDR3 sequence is CASSQAHGVVGYGYTF. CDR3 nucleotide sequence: TGCGCCAGCAGCCAAGCACACGGAGTGGTGGGCTATGGCTACACCTTC.

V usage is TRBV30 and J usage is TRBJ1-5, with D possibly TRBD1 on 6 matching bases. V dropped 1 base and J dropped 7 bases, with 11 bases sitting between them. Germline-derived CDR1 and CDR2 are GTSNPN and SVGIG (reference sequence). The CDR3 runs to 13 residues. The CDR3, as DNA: TGTGCCTGGAGTGGGGGGCCAGGGCAGCCCCAGCATTTT. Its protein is CAWSGGPGQPQHF.

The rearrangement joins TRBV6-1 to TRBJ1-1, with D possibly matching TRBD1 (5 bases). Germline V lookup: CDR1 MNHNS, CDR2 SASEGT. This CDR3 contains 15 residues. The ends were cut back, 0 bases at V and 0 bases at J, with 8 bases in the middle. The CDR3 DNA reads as TGTGCCAGCAGTGAAGCGTCAGGGATGAACACTGAAGCTTTCTTT. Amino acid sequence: CASSEASGMNTEAFF.

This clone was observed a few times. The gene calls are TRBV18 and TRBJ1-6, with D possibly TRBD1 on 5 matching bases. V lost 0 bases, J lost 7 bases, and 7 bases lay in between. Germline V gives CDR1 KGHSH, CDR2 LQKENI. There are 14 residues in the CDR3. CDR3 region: CASSPPHRNSPLHF. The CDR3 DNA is TGTGCCAGCTCACCACCCCACAGGAATTCACCCCTCCACTTT.

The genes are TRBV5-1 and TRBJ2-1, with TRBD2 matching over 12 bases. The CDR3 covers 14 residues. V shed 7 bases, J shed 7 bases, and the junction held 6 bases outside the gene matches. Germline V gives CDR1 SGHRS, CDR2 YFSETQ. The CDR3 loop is CASSRLAGANEQFF. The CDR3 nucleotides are TGCGCCAGCTCCCGACTAGCGGGAGCGAATGAGCAGTTCTTC.

For the CDR3, the DNA is TGTGCCAGCAGCCAAGATCGTTACGAGCAGTACTTC. Protein: CASSQDRYEQYF. The chain combines TRBV4-2 with TRBJ2-7; D is unresolved. Germline V lookup: CDR1 LGHNA, CDR2 YNFKEQ. The CDR3 runs 12 residues. The V end lost 0 bases, the J end lost 4 bases, and 4 bases lay between the germline ends.

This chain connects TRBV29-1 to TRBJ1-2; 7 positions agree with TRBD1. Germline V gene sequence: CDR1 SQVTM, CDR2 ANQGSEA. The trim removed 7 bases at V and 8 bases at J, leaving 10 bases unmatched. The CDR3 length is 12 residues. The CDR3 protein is CSAGGGRGGYTF. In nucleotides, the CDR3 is TGCAGCGCAGGGGGGGGCAGGGGCGGCTACACCTTC.

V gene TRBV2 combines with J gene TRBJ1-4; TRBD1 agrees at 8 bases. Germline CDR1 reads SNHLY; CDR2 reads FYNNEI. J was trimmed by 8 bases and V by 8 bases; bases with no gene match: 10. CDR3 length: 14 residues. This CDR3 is CASSSQGAGEKLFF. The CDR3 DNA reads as TGTGCCAGCTCCTCTCAGGGGGCGGGGGAAAAACTGTTTTTT.

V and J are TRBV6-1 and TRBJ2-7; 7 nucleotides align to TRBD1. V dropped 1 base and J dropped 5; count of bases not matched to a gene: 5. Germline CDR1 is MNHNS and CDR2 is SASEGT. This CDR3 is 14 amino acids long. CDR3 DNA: TGTGCCAGCAGTGAAGAAGGGACAGCCAACGAGCAGTACTTC. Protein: CASSEEGTANEQYF.

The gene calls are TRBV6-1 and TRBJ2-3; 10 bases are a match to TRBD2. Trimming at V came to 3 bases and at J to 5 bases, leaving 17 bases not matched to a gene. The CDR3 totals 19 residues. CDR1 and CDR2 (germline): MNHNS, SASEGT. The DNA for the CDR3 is TGTGCCAGCAGTGACCGGGGAGGAGGGCTAGCGGGGGCCTTAGATACGCAGTATTTT. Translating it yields CASSDRGGGLAGALDTQYF.

DNA of the CDR3: TGTGCCAGCAGCTCGACTAGCGGGAGCTACGAGCAGTACTTC. Translation gives CASSSTSGSYEQYF. The chain employs TRBV7-2 and TRBJ2-7; 12 nucleotides align to TRBD2. The CDR3 loop spans 14 amino acids. V dropped 4 bases and J dropped 3; count of bases not matched to a gene: 1. The V gene's germline CDR1 is SGHTA and CDR2 FQGNSA.

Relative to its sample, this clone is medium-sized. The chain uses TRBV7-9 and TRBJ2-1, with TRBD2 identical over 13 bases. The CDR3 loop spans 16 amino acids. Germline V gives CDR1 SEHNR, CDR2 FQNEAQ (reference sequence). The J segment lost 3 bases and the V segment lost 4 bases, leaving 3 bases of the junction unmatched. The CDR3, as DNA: TGTGCCAGCAGCTCGCGGACTAGCGGGAGCTACAATGAGCAGTTCTTC. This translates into CASSSRTSGSYNEQFF.

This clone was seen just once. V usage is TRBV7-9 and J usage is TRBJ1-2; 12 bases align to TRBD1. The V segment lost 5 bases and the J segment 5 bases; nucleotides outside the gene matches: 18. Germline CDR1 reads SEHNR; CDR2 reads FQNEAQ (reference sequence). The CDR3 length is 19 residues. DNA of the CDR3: TGTGCCAGCAGCCGGGACAGGGGGCTATCGTCCGCATCAGGGTATGGCTACACCTTC. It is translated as CASSRDRGLSSASGYGYTF.

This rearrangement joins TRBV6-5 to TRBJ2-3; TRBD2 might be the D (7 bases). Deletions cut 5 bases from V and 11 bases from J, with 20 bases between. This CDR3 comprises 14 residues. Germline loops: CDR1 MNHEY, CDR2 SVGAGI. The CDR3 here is CASSPNLRGGGQYF. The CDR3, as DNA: TGTGCCAGCAGTCCCAATCTCAGAGGGGGGGGGCAGTATTTT.

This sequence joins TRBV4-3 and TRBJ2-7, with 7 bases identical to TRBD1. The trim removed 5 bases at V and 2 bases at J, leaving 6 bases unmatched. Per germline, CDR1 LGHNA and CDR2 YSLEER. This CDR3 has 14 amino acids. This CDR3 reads CASSSRTGTYEQYF. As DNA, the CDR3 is TGCGCCAGCAGCTCACGGACAGGAACCTACGAGCAGTACTTC.

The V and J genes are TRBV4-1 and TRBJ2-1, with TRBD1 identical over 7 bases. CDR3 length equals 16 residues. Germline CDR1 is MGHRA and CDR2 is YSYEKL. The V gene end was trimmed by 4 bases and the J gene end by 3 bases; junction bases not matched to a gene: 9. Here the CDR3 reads CASSLNRGRNYNEQFF. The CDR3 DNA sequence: TGCGCCAGCAGCCTCAACAGGGGACGAAACTACAATGAGCAGTTCTTC.

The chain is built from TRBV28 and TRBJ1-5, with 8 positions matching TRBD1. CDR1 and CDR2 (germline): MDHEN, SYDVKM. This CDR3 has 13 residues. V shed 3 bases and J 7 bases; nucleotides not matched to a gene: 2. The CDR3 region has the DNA TGTGCCAGCAGTTTCCGGACAGGGCAGCCCCAGCATTTT. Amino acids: CASSFRTGQPQHF.

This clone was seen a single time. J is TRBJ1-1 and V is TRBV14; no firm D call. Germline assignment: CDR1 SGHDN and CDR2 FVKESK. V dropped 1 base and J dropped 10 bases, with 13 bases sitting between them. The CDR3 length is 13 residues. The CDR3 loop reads CASSQVLRLGAFF. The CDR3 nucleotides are TGTGCCAGCAGCCAAGTTTTGCGACTTGGAGCTTTCTTT.

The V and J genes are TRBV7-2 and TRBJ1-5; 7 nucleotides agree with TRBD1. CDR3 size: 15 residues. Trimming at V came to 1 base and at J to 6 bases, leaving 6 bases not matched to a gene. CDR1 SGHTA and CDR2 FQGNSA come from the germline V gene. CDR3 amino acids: CASSLDRGPSQPQHF. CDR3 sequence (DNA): TGTGCCAGCAGCTTAGACAGGGGCCCTTCTCAGCCCCAGCATTTT.

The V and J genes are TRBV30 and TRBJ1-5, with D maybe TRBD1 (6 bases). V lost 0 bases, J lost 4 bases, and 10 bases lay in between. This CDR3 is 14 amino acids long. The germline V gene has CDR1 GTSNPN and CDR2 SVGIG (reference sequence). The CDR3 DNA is TGTGCCTGGAGTGTAGGGGGGGGGAATCAGCCCCAGCATTTT. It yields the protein CAWSVGGGNQPQHF.

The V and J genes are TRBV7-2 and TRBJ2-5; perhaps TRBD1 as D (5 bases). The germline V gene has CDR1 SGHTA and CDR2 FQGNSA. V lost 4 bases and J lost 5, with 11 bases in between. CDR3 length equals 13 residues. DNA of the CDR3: TGTGCCAGCAGCTCCAGGGTAGGGGAGACCCAGTACTTC. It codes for CASSSRVGETQYF. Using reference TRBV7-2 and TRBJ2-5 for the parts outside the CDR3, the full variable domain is GAGVSQSPSNKVTEKGKDVELRCDPISGHTALYWYRQSLGQGLEFLIYFQGNSAPDKSGLPSDRFSAERTGGSVSTLTIQRTQQEDSAVYLCASSSRVGETQYFGPGTRLLVL.

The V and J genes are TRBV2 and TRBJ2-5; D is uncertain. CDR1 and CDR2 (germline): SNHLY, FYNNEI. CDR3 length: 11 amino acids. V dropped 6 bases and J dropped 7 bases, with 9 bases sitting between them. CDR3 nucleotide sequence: TGTGCCAGCAGCCCCCCGGGGACCCAGTACTTC. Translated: CASSPPGTQYF.

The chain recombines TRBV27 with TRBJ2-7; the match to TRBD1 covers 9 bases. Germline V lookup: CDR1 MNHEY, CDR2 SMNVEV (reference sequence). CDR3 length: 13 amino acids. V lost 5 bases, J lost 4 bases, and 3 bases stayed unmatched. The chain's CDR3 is CASSVGQGYEQYF. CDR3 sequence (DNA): TGTGCCAGCAGTGTAGGACAGGGGTACGAGCAGTACTTC.

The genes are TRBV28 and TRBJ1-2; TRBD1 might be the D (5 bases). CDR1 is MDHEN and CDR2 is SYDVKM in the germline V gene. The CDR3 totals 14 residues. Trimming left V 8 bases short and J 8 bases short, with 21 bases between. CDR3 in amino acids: CASSPRGEVIGYTF. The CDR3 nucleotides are TGTGCCAGCTCACCGCGGGGGGAGGTGATCGGCTACACCTTC.

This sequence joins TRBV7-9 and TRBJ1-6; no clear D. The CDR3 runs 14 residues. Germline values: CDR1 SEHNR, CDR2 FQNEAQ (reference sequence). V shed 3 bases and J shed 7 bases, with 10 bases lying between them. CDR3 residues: CASSFRPPNSPLHF. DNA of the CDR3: TGTGCCAGCAGCTTCAGGCCCCCAAATTCACCCCTCCACTTT.

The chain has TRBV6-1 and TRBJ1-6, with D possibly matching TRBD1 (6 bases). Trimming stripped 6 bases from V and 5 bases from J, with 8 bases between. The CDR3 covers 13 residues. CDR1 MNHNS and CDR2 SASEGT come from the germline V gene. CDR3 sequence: CASSRTDNSPLHF. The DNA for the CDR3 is TGTGCCAGCAGCAGGACAGATAATTCACCCCTCCACTTT.